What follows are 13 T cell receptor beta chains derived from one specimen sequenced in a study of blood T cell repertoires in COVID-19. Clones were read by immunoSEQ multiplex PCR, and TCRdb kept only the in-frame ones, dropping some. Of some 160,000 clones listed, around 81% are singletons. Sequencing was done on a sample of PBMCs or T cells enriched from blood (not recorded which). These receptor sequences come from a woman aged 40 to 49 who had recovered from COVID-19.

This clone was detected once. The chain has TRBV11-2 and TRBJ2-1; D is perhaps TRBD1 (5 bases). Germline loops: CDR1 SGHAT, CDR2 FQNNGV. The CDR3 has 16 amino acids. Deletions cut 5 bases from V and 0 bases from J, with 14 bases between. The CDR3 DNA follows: TGTGCCAGCAGCGGACGACAGTTCAACTCCTACAATGAGCAGTTCTTC. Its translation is CASSGRQFNSYNEQFF.

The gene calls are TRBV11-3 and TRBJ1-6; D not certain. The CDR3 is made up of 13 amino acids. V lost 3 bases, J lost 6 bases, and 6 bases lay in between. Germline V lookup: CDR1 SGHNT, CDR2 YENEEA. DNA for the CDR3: TGTGCCAGCAGCTTCTCTACTAATTCACCCCTCCACTTT. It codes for CASSFSTNSPLHF.

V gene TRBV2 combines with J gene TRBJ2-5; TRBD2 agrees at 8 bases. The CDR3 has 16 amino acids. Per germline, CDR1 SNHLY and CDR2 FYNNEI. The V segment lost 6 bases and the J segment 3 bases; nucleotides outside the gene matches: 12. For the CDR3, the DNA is TGTGCCAGCAGCCCCGAGGGGTTAGCGGGAAAAGAGACCCAGTACTTC. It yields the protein CASSPEGLAGKETQYF. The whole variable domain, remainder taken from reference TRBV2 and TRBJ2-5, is EPEVTQTPSHQVTQMGQEVILRCVPISNHLYFYWYRQILGQKVEFLVSFYNNEISEKSEIFDDQFSVERPDGSNFTLKIRSTKLEDSAMYFCASSPEGLAGKETQYFGPGTRLLVL.

The CDR3 sequence: CAILAPYSPLHF. The CDR3 bases are TGTGCCATCCTAGCGCCCTATTCACCCCTCCACTTT. The V call is TRBV6-4, the J call TRBJ1-6; D is unresolved. This CDR3 has 12 residues. Trimming cost V 10 bases and J 8 bases, with 12 bases left between them. The germline CDR1 and CDR2 sequences are MRHNA and SNTAGT.

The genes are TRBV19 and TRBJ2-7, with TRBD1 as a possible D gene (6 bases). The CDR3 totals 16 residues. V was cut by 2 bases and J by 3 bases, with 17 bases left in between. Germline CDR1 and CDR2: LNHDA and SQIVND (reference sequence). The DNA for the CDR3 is TGTGCCAGTAGTATAAACCGGGACACAGGCCGCTACGAGCAGTACTTC. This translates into CASSINRDTGRYEQYF.

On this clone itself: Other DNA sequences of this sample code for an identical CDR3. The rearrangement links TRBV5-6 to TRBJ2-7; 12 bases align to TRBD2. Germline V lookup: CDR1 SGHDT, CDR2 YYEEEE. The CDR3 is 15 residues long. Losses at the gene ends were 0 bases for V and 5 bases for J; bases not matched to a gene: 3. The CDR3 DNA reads TGTGCCAGCAGCTTGGGACTAGCGGGAGCCAACGAGCAGTACTTC. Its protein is CASSLGLAGANEQYF.

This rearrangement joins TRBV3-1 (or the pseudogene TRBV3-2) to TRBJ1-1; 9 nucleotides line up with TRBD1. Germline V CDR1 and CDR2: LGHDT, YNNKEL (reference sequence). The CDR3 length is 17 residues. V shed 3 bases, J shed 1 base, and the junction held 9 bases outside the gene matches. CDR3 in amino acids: CASSHPGQGWENTEAFF. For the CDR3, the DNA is TGTGCCAGCAGCCATCCGGGACAGGGATGGGAGAACACTGAAGCTTTCTTT.

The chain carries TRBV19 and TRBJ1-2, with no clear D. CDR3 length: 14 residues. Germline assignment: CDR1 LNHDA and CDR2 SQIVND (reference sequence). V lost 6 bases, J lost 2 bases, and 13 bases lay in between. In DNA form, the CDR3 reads TGTGCCAGTAGCCTTGGGCAATCAAACTATGGCTACACCTTC. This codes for CASSLGQSNYGYTF.

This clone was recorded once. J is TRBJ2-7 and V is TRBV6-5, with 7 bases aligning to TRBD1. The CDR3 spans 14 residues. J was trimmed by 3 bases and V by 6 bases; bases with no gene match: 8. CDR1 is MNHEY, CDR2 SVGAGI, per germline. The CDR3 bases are TGTGCCAGCAGCGCTGACAGGGAAAACTACGAGCAGTACTTC. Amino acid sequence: CASSADRENYEQYF.

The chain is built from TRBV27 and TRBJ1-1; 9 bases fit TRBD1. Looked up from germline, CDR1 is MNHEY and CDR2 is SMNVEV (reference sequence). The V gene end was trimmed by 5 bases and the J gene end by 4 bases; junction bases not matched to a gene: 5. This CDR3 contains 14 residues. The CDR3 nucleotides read TGTGCCAGCAGTCTACAGGGGGCGGGCACTGAAGCTTTCTTT. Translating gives CASSLQGAGTEAFF.

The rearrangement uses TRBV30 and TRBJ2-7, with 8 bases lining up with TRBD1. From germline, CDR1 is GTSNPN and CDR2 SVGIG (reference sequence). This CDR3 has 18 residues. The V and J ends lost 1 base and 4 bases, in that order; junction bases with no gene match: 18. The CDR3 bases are TGTGCCTGGAGTGAGGAGACAGGGGTTTACCATGGCGTTTACGAGCAGTACTTC. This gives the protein CAWSEETGVYHGVYEQYF.

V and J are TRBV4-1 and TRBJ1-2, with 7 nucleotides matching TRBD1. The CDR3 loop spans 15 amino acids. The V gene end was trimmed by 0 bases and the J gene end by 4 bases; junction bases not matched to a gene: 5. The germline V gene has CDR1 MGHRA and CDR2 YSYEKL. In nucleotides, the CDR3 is TGCGCCAGCAGCCAAGACCCCGGGACAGCCTATGGCTACACCTTC. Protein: CASSQDPGTAYGYTF.

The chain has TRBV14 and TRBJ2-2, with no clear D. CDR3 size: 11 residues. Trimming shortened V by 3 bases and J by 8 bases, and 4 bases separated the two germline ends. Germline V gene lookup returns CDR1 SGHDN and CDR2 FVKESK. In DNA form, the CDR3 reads TGTGCCAGCAGCCAGTATGGGGAGCTGTTTTTT. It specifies CASSQYGELFF.